What follows is one TCR beta chain and its context. No antigen is known for it. The sample belongs to a study of graft-versus-host responses after intestinal transplantation. Study-level information: Every transplant recipient was induced with anti-thymocyte globulin, then maintained on tacrolimus and steroids for two to three years.

Findings of the study overall: Some GvH clones were seen earlier in gut or blood, suggesting intestinal origin. Early post-transplant declines in HvG were associated with peak levels of circulating GvH clones.

Measured with immunoSEQ multiplex PCR; TCRdb has only the in-frame clones, and not every one. The sample holds about 120,000 clones, roughly 93% seen once. V lost 0 bases to trimming and J lost 3 bases; unmatched junction nucleotides: 2. CDR3 length: 16 residues. Germline V lookup: CDR1 MNHEY, CDR2 SVGAGI. This sequence joins TRBV6-5 and TRBJ2-1; 10 bases are a match to TRBD2. The clonotype was recovered from a human donor who received an intestinal transplant. The sequencing used unstimulated CD8+ T cells sorted from spleen or lymph node cells, collected before intestinal transplant. The chain's CDR3 is CASSYSSGGGYNEQFF. CDR3 bases: TGTGCCAGCAGTTACTCGAGCGGGGGGGGCTACAATGAGCAGTTCTTC.